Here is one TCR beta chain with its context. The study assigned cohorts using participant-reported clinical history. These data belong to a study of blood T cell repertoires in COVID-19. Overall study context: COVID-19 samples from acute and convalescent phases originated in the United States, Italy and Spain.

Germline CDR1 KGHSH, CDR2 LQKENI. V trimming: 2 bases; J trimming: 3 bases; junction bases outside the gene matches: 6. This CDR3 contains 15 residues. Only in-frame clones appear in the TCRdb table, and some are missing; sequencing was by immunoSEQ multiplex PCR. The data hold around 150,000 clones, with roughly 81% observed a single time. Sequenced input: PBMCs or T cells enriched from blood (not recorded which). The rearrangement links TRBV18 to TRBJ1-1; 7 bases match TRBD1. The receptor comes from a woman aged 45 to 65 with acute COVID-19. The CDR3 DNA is TGTGCCAGCTCACCAAATTGGGACAGCCACACTGAAGCTTTCTTT. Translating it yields CASSPNWDSHTEAFF. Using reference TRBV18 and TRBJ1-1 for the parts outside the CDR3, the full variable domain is NAGVMQNPRHLVRRRGQEARLRCSPMKGHSHVYWYRQLPEEGLKFMVYLQKENIIDESGMPKERFSAEFPKEGPSILRIQQVVRGDSAAYFCASSPNWDSHTEAFFGQGTRLTVV.